Listed below are T cell receptor beta chains from one sample, sequenced in a study of blood T cell repertoires in COVID-19. The repertoire was sequenced with immunoSEQ multiplex PCR; TCRdb's copy has only in-frame clones and lacks some. The sample yields 69,000 or so clones, approximately 80% seen once. The material sequenced was peripheral blood. Every receptor here comes from a man aged 45-65 years with COVID-19, enrolled during active disease. The conserved cysteine and the conserved F or W are not part of the CDR3 here. Size tells how often a clone was seen (once, few, many) or the class of an expanded clone, and some rows leave it out.

abundance | j_gene | v_gene | CDR3aa
- | TRBJ1-6 | TRBV6-6 | ASASGQYNSPLH
- | TRBJ2-1 | TRBV2 | ASSEPRTDRANEQF
- | TRBJ1-3 | TRBV19 | ASSIGRDSGNTIY
- | TRBJ2-5 | TRBV29-1 | SVLRQGRETQY
- | TRBJ2-1 | TRBV3-1/TRBV3-2 | ASSRPDSYNEQF
- | TRBJ2-3 | TRBV6-2/TRBV6-3 | ASSYEGAFGDTQY
- | TRBJ2-3 | TRBV5-6 | ASSLRTGSTDTQY
- | TRBJ1-1 | TRBV5-5 | ASSRSDTEAF
once | TRBJ2-3 | TRBV3-1/TRBV3-2 | ASSQGLVNTDTQY
- | TRBJ1-6 | TRBV5-1 | ASRPWTGANSPLH
- | TRBJ1-5 | TRBV18 | ASSRDYNQPQH